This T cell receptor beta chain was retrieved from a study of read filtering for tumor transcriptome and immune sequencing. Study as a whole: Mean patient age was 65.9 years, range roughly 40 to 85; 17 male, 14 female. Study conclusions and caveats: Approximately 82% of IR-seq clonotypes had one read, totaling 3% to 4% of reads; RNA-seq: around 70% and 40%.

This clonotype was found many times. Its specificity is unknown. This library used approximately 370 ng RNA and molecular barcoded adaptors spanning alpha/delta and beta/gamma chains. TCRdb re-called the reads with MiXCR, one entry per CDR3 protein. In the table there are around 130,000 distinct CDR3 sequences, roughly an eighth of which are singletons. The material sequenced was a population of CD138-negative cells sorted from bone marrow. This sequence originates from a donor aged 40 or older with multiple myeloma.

The CDR3 protein is CASSLEPWNTGELFF. The CDR3 region has the DNA TGCGCCAGCAGCTTGGAACCTTGGAACACCGGGGAGCTGTTTTTT. J is TRBJ2-2 and V is TRBV5-1; D not certain. In germline, CDR1 is SGHRS, CDR2 YFSETQ. The CDR3 consists of 15 residues. V lost 0 bases to trimming and J lost 1 base, with 7 bases between them.